The rows below give T cell receptor beta chains drawn from one sample of a study of T cell responses to AZD1222 COVID-19 vaccine. TCRdb's table, derived via immunoSEQ multiplex PCR, lists solely in-frame clones and lacks some. This repertoire shows some 130,000 clones, approximately 80% found once; its top ten account for about 4%. Specimen: peripheral blood, collected on day 0 of AZD1222 vaccination. These receptor sequences come from an adult in good health. The CDR3 runs from the conserved cysteine through the conserved F or W. A D gene is named only where the DNA matches it firmly. Not every row has a clone size; where given, it reads once, few, many or a size class.

V,size,D,J,CDR3,DNA
TRBV7-8,NA,NA,TRBJ1-3,CASSINPWNTIYF,TGTGCCAGCAGCATAAACCCCTGGAACACCATATATTTT
TRBV11-2,few,NA,TRBJ2-3,CASSATRRSSTDTQYF,TGTGCCAGCAGCGCAACCCGGCGGAGTAGCACAGATACGCAGTATTTT
TRBV11-2,NA,NA,TRBJ2-7,CASSLGDFYEQYF,TGTGCCAGCAGTTTAGGGGACTTCTACGAGCAGTACTTC
TRBV29-1,NA,NA,TRBJ1-1,CSVEDAGYTEAFF,TGCAGCGTTGAAGATGCAGGATACACTGAAGCTTTCTTT
TRBV6-6,NA,NA,TRBJ2-7,CASSWGTYEQYF,TGTGCCAGCAGTTGGGGCACCTACGAGCAGTACTTC
TRBV9,few,TRBD1,TRBJ1-5,CASSATGDASNQPQHF,TGTGCCAGCAGCGCGACAGGGGACGCTAGCAATCAGCCCCAGCATTTT
TRBV11-3,once,NA,TRBJ1-1,CASSLSGGNTEAFF,TGTGCCAGCAGCCTCTCGGGAGGGAACACTGAAGCTTTCTTT
TRBV5-4,NA,NA,TRBJ2-7,CASSSTRGYNYEQYF,TGTGCCAGCAGCTCCACGAGGGGGTACAACTACGAGCAGTACTTC
TRBV11-1,few,NA,TRBJ2-5,CASSREGKKTQYF,TGTGCCAGCAGCCGAGAGGGGAAAAAGACCCAGTACTTC
TRBV5-1,NA,NA,TRBJ2-6,CASSLVWTATTSGANVLTF,TGCGCCAGCAGCTTGGTCTGGACAGCGACGACCTCTGGGGCCAACGTCCTGACTTTC
TRBV28,NA,TRBD1,TRBJ1-2,CASSSGGGGIPYGYTF,TGTGCCAGCAGTTCGGGGGGAGGGGGCATCCCCTATGGCTACACCTTC
TRBV5-5,NA,NA,TRBJ1-2,CASSSYTGQASNYGYTF,TGTGCCAGCAGCTCCTACACGGGGCAGGCTAGTAACTATGGCTACACCTTC
TRBV15,NA,NA,TRBJ1-5,CATSRGPGREIKHF,TGTGCCACCAGCAGAGGCCCGGGGCGAGAAATAAAGCATTTT
TRBV5-1,NA,NA,TRBJ1-2,CASSLETVGGYTF,TGCGCCAGCAGCTTGGAAACAGTTGGTGGCTACACCTTC
TRBV7-3,NA,NA,TRBJ1-1,CASSLNGREGIHTEAFF,TGTGCCAGCAGCTTAAATGGTCGCGAGGGGATACACACTGAAGCTTTCTTT
TRBV11-2,once,NA,TRBJ2-7,CATGRSSYEQYF,TGTGCCACGGGCAGGAGCTCCTACGAGCAGTACTTC
TRBV30,NA,NA,TRBJ1-1,CAWSVSGLRRANTEAFF,TGTGCCTGGAGTGTGTCGGGACTCCGGAGGGCTAACACTGAAGCTTTCTTT